Following are 25 T cell receptor beta chains from one sample sequenced in a study of cytomegalovirus exposure and HLA in healthy donors. Primers included in the PCR were 60 Vbeta and 13 Jbeta primers. Repertoires were generated with immunoSEQ multiplex PCR, while TCRdb's copy carries only in-frame clones and drops some. This sample has roughly 150,000 clones, with approximately 79% found just once. Sequencing used PBMCs. The source is a woman in her 30s in good health and CMV-seronegative.

By share of the sample, this clone is medium-sized (0.01 to 0.1%). The same CDR3 is also encoded by other DNA sequences in this sample. The chain has TRBV27 and TRBJ2-7; possibly TRBD2 for D (6 bases). Germline lookup yields CDR1 MNHEY and CDR2 SMNVEV (reference sequence). V was pared by 3 bases and J by 0 bases, with 9 bases between. This CDR3 contains 14 residues. CDR3 residues: CASSFGGGSYEQYF. The CDR3 DNA sequence: TGTGCCAGCAGTTTTGGGGGAGGCTCCTACGAGCAGTACTTC.

The V gene is TRBV6-6, the J gene TRBJ1-2; D is unclear. CDR1 MNHNY and CDR2 SVGAGI come from the germline V gene (reference sequence). V lost 2 bases and J lost 4, with 14 bases in between. This CDR3 is built from 15 residues. CDR3 bases: TGTGCCAGCAGTTACGGTGCCGCACAGCCCTATGGCTACACCTTC. Amino acid sequence: CASSYGAAQPYGYTF.

The gene calls are TRBV6-5 and TRBJ1-2; D may be TRBD1 (6 bases). Germline loops: CDR1 MNHEY, CDR2 SVGAGI. The CDR3 loop spans 16 amino acids. With 0 bases removed from V and 6 bases from J, the gap between germline ends came to 17 bases. The CDR3 nucleotides read TGTGCCAGCAGTTACTCGAGGTTTACAGGGATCGATGGCTACACCTTC. This sequence encodes CASSYSRFTGIDGYTF.

V gene TRBV2 combines with J gene TRBJ2-5; the D is unclear. Between the trimmed V and J ends, which lost 1 base and 9 bases, there was a span of 6 bases. The CDR3 extends over 11 amino acids. Germline CDR1 reads SNHLY; CDR2 reads FYNNEI. The CDR3, as DNA: TGTGCCAGCAGTGAAGGAACGGCCCAGTACTTC. This gives the protein CASSEGTAQYF.

The rearrangement joins TRBV29-1 to TRBJ1-2; 7 bases are a match to TRBD1. CDR1 and CDR2 (germline): SQVTM, ANQGSEA. The ends lost 7 bases at V and 4 bases at J; junction bases unmatched: 6. CDR3 length: 12 residues. CDR3 nucleotide sequence: TGCAGCGACCGGGACAGTCGCTATGGCTACACCTTC. It specifies CSDRDSRYGYTF.

The rearrangement uses TRBV5-6 and TRBJ2-1, with 10 bases aligning to TRBD2. Trimming took 5 bases from V and 8 from J; bases not matched to a gene: 10. CDR1 and CDR2 from the germline V gene are SGHDT and YYEEEE. The CDR3 extends over 15 amino acids. The CDR3 DNA follows: TGTGCCAGCAGACCACAGGGACTAGCGTTCGATGAGCAGTTCTTC. As protein: CASRPQGLAFDEQFF. Full variable domain (missing parts from reference TRBV5-6 and TRBJ2-1): DAGVTQSPTHLIKTRGQQVTLRCSPKSGHDTVSWYQQALGQGPQFIFQYYEEEERQRGNFPDRFSGHQFPNYSSELNVNALLLGDSALYLCASRPQGLAFDEQFFGPGTRLTVL.

The chain is built from TRBV7-2 and TRBJ1-4, with D maybe TRBD1 (6 bases). Trimming cost V 5 bases and J 4 bases, with 11 bases left between them. CDR3 length equals 14 residues. The germline gives CDR1 SGHTA, CDR2 FQGNSA. CDR3 bases: TGTGCCAGCAGCCAGGACAGTTATAATGAAAAACTGTTTTTT. Its translation: CASSQDSYNEKLFF.

The rearrangement uses TRBV19 and TRBJ2-7, with TRBD2 identical over 7 bases. Germline CDR1 LNHDA, CDR2 SQIVND (reference sequence). The junction had 5 bases not matched to a gene; V was cut back by 4 bases and J by 2 bases. The CDR3 covers 14 residues. CDR3 in DNA: TGTGCCAGTAGTACGGGAGGTTCAACCTACGAGCAGTACTTC. It yields the protein CASSTGGSTYEQYF.

V and J are TRBV5-8 and TRBJ2-7; tentative D call: TRBD2 (5 bases). The CDR3 has 13 residues. The germline V gene has CDR1 SGHTS and CDR2 YDEGEE. With 0 bases removed from V and 7 bases from J, the gap between germline ends came to 11 bases. The chain's CDR3 is CASSLDGRREQYF. The CDR3 DNA sequence: TGTGCCAGCAGCTTGGATGGGAGAAGGGAGCAGTACTTC.

This clone was seen a few times. The chain joins TRBV6-1 to TRBJ2-1, with a possible D match to TRBD1 (6 bases). V was cut by 11 bases and J by 3 bases, with 20 bases left in between. The length of the CDR3 is 15 residues. Germline-derived CDR1 and CDR2 are MNHNS and SASEGT. DNA for the CDR3: TGTGCCCGCCTAAACAGGGAGAAGGGCTACAATGAGCAGTTCTTC. It encodes CARLNREKGYNEQFF.

V gene TRBV6-5 combines with J gene TRBJ1-5; no clear D. Per germline, CDR1 MNHEY and CDR2 SVGAGI. The CDR3 covers 12 residues. The V and J ends lost 5 bases and 4 bases respectively, with 6 bases between them. DNA of the CDR3: TGTGCCAGCAGTGCAGTAAATCAGCCCCAGCATTTT. This sequence encodes CASSAVNQPQHF.

This sequence joins TRBV6-1 and TRBJ2-7; D unclear. V was trimmed by 2 bases and J by 3 bases, leaving 5 bases between them. The CDR3 spans 12 residues. Germline CDR1 and CDR2: MNHNS and SASEGT. The CDR3 spells CASSEYYYEQYF. The CDR3 region has the DNA TGTGCCAGCAGTGAATACTACTACGAGCAGTACTTC.

The chain uses TRBV5-1 and TRBJ1-1; D remains unclear. V shed 5 bases and J shed 1 base, with 9 bases lying between them. Germline CDR1 SGHRS, CDR2 YFSETQ. The length of the CDR3 is 13 residues. The CDR3 here is CASRALGNTEAFF. CDR3 DNA sequence: TGCGCCAGCAGGGCCCTTGGGAACACTGAAGCTTTCTTT.

In DNA form, the CDR3 reads TGTGCCATTGGGGGCACCCCTTCTGGGGCCAACGTCCTGACTTTC. This sequence encodes CAIGGTPSGANVLTF. The chain is built from TRBV6-1 and TRBJ2-6; D might be TRBD1 (6 bases). The germline gives CDR1 MNHNS, CDR2 SASEGT. The CDR3 contains 15 residues. With 10 bases removed from V and 1 base from J, the gap between germline ends came to 14 bases.

This clone showed up just once. This chain connects TRBV5-4 to TRBJ1-5; TRBD1 might be the D (5 bases). V was shortened by 10 bases and J by 2 bases, with 16 bases between the two germline ends. This CDR3 has 14 amino acids. Germline lookup yields CDR1 SGHNT and CDR2 YYREEE (reference sequence). CDR3 bases: TGTGCCGATCGGAGGGACGAAGGCAATCAGCCCCAGCATTTT. Residues: CADRRDEGNQPQHF.

The sample holds a few counts of this clone. This chain joins TRBV11-3 and TRBJ2-2; maybe TRBD2 (6 bases). Deletions cut 5 bases from V and 5 bases from J, with 9 bases between. The CDR3 runs to 13 residues. From germline, CDR1 is SGHNT and CDR2 YENEEA. The DNA of the CDR3 is TGTGCCAGCAGCCCGCGGGGAACCGGGGAGCTGTTTTTT. Translated: CASSPRGTGELFF.

The chain links TRBV7-8 to TRBJ1-6; D gene ambiguous. This CDR3 has 20 residues. Germline V gene data show CDR1 as SGHVS and CDR2 as FQNEAQ. With 0 bases removed from V and 0 bases from J, the gap between germline ends came to 18 bases. CDR3 region: CASSLAAPQRSSSYNSPLHF. CDR3 coding DNA: TGTGCCAGCAGCTTAGCGGCCCCACAGCGGTCCTCCTCCTATAATTCACCCCTCCACTTT.

The chain carries TRBV10-3 and TRBJ2-7, with 7 bases fitting TRBD1. This CDR3 comprises 15 residues. J lost 2 bases, V lost 2 bases, and 6 bases had no gene match. Germline V gene data show CDR1 as ENHRY and CDR2 as SYGVKD. The CDR3 sequence is CAISEPYTGAYEQYF. For the CDR3, the DNA is TGTGCCATCAGTGAGCCCTACACAGGGGCCTACGAGCAGTACTTC.

This clone was seen only a few times. This sequence joins TRBV15 and TRBJ1-4; 7 bases agree with TRBD1. Germline CDR1 is LNHNV and CDR2 is YYDKDF (reference sequence). Trimming removed 0 bases from V and 8 bases from J; junction bases left unmatched: 3. This CDR3 is 14 amino acids long. The CDR3 DNA sequence: TGTGCCACCAGCAGAGACAGGGGGGCGGAAAAACTGTTTTTT. It translates to CATSRDRGAEKLFF.

Comment on this clone: Sequence at one end of the junction differs from germline and may be a read error. Within the sample, other DNA sequences also encode this same CDR3. The chain employs TRBV9 and TRBJ2-5, with 12 bases aligning to TRBD1. This CDR3 is 17 amino acids long. The germline gives CDR1 SGDLS, CDR2 YYNGEE. The CDR3 here is CASSVGRDRGRQETQYF. DNA of the CDR3: TGTGCCAGCAGTGTAGGAAGGGACAGGGGGCGCCAAGAGACCCAGTACTTC. The complete variable domain, with remaining parts taken from reference TRBV9 and TRBJ2-5, reads DSGVTQTPKHLITATGQRVTLRCSPRSGDLSVYWYQQSLDQGLQFLIQYYNGEERAKGNILERFSAQQFPDLHSELNLSSLELGDSALYFCASSVGRDRGRQETQYFGPGTRLLVL.

V gene TRBV9 combines with J gene TRBJ2-7; 7 bases map to TRBD1. With 2 bases clipped from V and 5 bases from J, the junction kept 10 bases outside the gene matches. From germline, CDR1 is SGDLS and CDR2 YYNGEE. The CDR3 loop spans 15 amino acids. The CDR3 DNA follows: TGTGCCAGCAGCGTCGATGACAGGGCGAGGAACGAGCAGTACTTC. This translates into CASSVDDRARNEQYF.

The chain recombines TRBV6-1 with TRBJ1-5; 8 bases line up with TRBD1. Germline V lookup: CDR1 MNHNS, CDR2 SASEGT. This CDR3 spans 15 amino acids. Unmatched junction bases numbered 7, after V lost 6 bases and J lost 3 bases. For the CDR3, the DNA is TGTGCCAGCAGGGGGGGACAGGTACCCAATCAGCCCCAGCATTTT. Translated: CASRGGQVPNQPQHF.

The J gene is TRBJ2-7, the V gene TRBV18; 7 nucleotides match TRBD1. Looked up from germline, CDR1 is KGHSH and CDR2 is LQKENI. The J segment lost 6 bases and the V segment lost 6 bases, leaving 14 bases of the junction unmatched. The CDR3 has 15 residues. CDR3 sequence (DNA): TGTGCCAGCTCGTCCCCGGGACAGTTGCAACGCGAGCAGTACTTC. Its protein product is CASSSPGQLQREQYF.

The chain combines TRBV10-3 with TRBJ1-6; 7 bases map to TRBD1. Germline V gene lookup returns CDR1 ENHRY and CDR2 SYGVKD. V trimming: 6 bases; J trimming: 6 bases; junction bases outside the gene matches: 8. This CDR3 spans 15 amino acids. CDR3 sequence (DNA): TGTGCCATCAGGGGGACAGCCGGAGGTAATTCACCCCTCCACTTT. Translated, it gives CAIRGTAGGNSPLHF.

The V gene is TRBV6-1, the J gene TRBJ1-3; D is unresolved. V was pared by 6 bases and J by 2 bases, with 5 bases between. The CDR3 is 12 amino acids. Per the germline V gene, CDR1 is MNHNS and CDR2 is SASEGT. The CDR3 coding sequence is TGTGCCAGCAGCCGTACTGGAAACACCATATATTTT. Its translation: CASSRTGNTIYF.